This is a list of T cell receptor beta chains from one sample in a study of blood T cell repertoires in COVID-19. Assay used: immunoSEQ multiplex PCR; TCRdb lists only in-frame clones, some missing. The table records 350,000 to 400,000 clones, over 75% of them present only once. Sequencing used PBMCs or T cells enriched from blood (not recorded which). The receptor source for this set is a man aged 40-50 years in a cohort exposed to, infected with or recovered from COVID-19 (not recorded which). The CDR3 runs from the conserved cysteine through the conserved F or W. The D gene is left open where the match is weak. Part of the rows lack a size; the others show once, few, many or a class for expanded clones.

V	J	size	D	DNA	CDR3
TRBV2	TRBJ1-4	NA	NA	TGTGCCAGCAGTGAATGGGGGGTTGGCGAAAAACTGTTTTTT	CASSEWGVGEKLFF
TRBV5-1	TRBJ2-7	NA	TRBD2	TGCGCCAGCAGCTTGGCTCTAGCGGGAGTGATCGAGCAGTACTTC	CASSLALAGVIEQYF
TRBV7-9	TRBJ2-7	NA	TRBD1	TGTGCCAGCAGCTGGACAGGAGACAACGAGCAGTACTTC	CASSWTGDNEQYF
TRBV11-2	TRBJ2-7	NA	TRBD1	TGTGCCAGCAGCACACTTCAGGGGACAGGGGGCTCCTACGAGCAGTACTTC	CASSTLQGTGGSYEQYF
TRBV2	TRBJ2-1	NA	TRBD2	TGTGCCAGCAGCGAGACTAGCGGCCGGTTCTTC	CASSETSGRFF
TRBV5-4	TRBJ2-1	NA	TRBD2	TGTGCCAGCAGCCCGGGACTAGCGGGAAGCGATGAGCAGTTCTTC	CASSPGLAGSDEQFF
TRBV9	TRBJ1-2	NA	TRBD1	TGTGCCAGCAGCGCTTCAAGGGGGCTTTCGAGTGGCTACACCTTC	CASSASRGLSSGYTF
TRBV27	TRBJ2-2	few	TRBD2	TGTGCCAGCAGTTTATCGCAACGGGAGGGTACTTTGGCCGGGGAGCTGTTTTTT	CASSLSQREGTLAGELFF
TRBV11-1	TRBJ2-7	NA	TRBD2	TGTGCCAGCAGCTTATCCGGGGGGGCTACCGAGCAGTACTTC	CASSLSGGATEQYF
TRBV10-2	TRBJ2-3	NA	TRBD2	TGCGCCAGCAGAAATCCGGGACTAGCGGGAGGCCTGTTGGTAGATACGCAGTATTTT	CASRNPGLAGGLLVDTQYF
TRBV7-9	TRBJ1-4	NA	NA	TGTGCCAGCAGCTTCCAGGCCGCAACTAATGAAAAACTGTTTTTT	CASSFQAATNEKLFF
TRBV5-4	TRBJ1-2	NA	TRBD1	TGTGCCAGCAGCTCGGGGACAGAAAACTATGGCTACACCTTC	CASSSGTENYGYTF
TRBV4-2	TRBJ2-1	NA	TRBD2	TGTGCCAGCAGCCAAGATAGTCGCGGGAGTACCGGCTTTGAGCAGTTCTTC	CASSQDSRGSTGFEQFF
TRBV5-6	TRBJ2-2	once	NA	TGTGCCAGCAGCACAGACACCTACACCGGGGAGCTGTTTTTT	CASSTDTYTGELFF